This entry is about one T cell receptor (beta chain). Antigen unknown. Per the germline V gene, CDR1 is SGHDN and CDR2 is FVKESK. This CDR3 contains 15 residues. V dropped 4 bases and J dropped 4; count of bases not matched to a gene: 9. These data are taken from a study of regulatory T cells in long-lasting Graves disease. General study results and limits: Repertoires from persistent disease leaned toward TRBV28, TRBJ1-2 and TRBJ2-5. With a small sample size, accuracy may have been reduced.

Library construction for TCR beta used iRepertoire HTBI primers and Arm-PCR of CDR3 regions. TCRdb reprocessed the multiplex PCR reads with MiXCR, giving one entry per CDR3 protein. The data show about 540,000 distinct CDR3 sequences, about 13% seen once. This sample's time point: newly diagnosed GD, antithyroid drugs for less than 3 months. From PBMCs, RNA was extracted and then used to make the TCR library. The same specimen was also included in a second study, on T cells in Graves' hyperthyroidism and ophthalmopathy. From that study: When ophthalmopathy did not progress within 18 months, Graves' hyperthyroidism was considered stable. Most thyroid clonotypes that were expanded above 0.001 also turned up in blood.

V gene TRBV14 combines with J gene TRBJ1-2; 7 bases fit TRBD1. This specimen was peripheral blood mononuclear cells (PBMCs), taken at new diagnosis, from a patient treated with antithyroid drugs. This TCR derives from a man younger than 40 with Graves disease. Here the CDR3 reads CASSPPGTVVYGYTF. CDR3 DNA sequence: TGTGCCAGCAGCCCACCCGGGACAGTAGTCTATGGCTACACCTTC.